This entry lists 2 T cell receptor beta chains sequenced from one sample in a study of T cells in localized non-small cell lung cancer. Libraries were prepared by immunoSEQ multiplex PCR; TCRdb keeps only in-frame clonotypes and omits some of them. The table records 48,000 or so clones, 80% to 90% of them present only once. The sequencing used peripheral blood, collected before any cancer treatment. The receptors here all came from a male donor older than 55 with stage III squamous cell lung carcinoma.

The gene calls are TRBV7-9 and TRBJ1-2; 12 bases agree with TRBD1. The CDR3 totals 15 residues. CDR1 is SEHNR and CDR2 is FQNEAQ in the germline V gene (reference sequence). J gave up 5 bases and V 5 bases, and 6 bases lay outside the gene matches. CDR3 in amino acids: CASSQGQGAPYGYTF. The CDR3 coding sequence is TGTGCCAGCAGCCAGGGACAGGGGGCCCCGTATGGCTACACCTTC.

The chain combines TRBV4-2 with TRBJ2-2, with D maybe TRBD1 (5 bases). Germline lookup yields CDR1 LGHNA and CDR2 YNFKEQ. This CDR3 comprises 14 residues. The V end lost 4 bases, the J end lost 8 bases, and 14 bases lay between the germline ends. The CDR3 DNA reads as TGTGCCAGCAGCCGACCCCAGGGTGAGGGGGAGCTGTTTTTT. This gives the protein CASSRPQGEGELFF.